A single sample is the source of the 22 T cell receptor beta chains below, sequenced in a study of blood T cell repertoires in COVID-19. Some clones are missing from TCRdb's copy, which holds only in-frame ones; the method was immunoSEQ multiplex PCR. The data contain 200,000 or so clones, approximately 90% of them singletons. Material for sequencing was peripheral blood. The receptors derive from a man in his fifties or sixties with COVID-19, enrolled during active disease.

This chain uses TRBV18 with TRBJ2-1; tentative D call: TRBD2 (6 bases). V was trimmed by 2 bases and J by 5 bases, leaving 13 bases between them. The germline V gene encodes CDR1 KGHSH and CDR2 LQKENI. The CDR3 is 15 amino acids. DNA for the CDR3: TGTGCCAGCTCACCAGGGGCGGGGCGCGACAATGAGCAGTTCTTC. Amino acids: CASSPGAGRDNEQFF. Complete variable domain (other parts from reference TRBV18 and TRBJ2-1): NAGVMQNPRHLVRRRGQEARLRCSPMKGHSHVYWYRQLPEEGLKFMVYLQKENIIDESGMPKERFSAEFPKEGPSILRIQQVVRGDSAAYFCASSPGAGRDNEQFFGPGTRLTVL.

The CDR3 DNA is TGTGCCAGCAGCCTAGGACAGGGTAGTGAAAAACTGTTTTTT. This gives the protein CASSLGQGSEKLFF. This chain connects TRBV4-2 to TRBJ1-4, with TRBD1 matching 8 bases. Germline V CDR1 and CDR2: LGHNA, YNFKEQ. V lost 4 bases, J lost 7 bases, and 5 bases stayed unmatched. The CDR3 spans 14 residues.

The chain combines TRBV4-3 with TRBJ2-3, with 11 bases identical to TRBD2. V lost 5 bases to trimming and J lost 2 bases; unmatched junction nucleotides: 9. Germline V gene lookup returns CDR1 LGHNA and CDR2 YSLEER. The CDR3 loop spans 17 amino acids. CDR3 sequence: CASSFKTSGSYTDTQYF. The CDR3, as DNA: TGCGCCAGCAGCTTTAAAACTAGCGGGAGTTACACAGATACGCAGTATTTT.

This chain uses TRBV12-3 or TRBV12-4 with TRBJ1-1; no firm D call. The CDR3 contains 13 residues. Trimming stripped 3 bases from V and 4 bases from J, with 9 bases between. In DNA, the CDR3 is TGTGCCAGCAGTTTGCTAGAGACCACTGAAGCTTTCTTT. Translated: CASSLLETTEAFF.

The chain joins TRBV5-1 to TRBJ1-2; 7 bases match TRBD1. This CDR3 is 17 amino acids long. Germline V gives CDR1 SGHRS, CDR2 YFSETQ. V gave up 4 bases and J gave up 3 bases; unmatched junction bases: 15. DNA of the CDR3: TGCGCCAGCAGCCGGAGGGGAGACAGGGTGACACACTATGGCTACACCTTC. Its protein product is CASSRRGDRVTHYGYTF. Based on the CDR3 plus reference TRBV5-1 and TRBJ1-2, the full variable domain is KAGVTQTPRYLIKTRGQQVTLSCSPISGHRSVSWYQQTPGQGLQFLFEYFSETQRNKGNFPGRFSGRQFSNSRSEMNVSTLELGDSALYLCASSRRGDRVTHYGYTFGSGTRLTVV.

V is TRBV19 and J is TRBJ2-2; 11 bases line up with TRBD2. V was pared by 4 bases and J by 1 base, with 14 bases of the junction left unmatched. Looked up from germline, CDR1 is LNHDA and CDR2 is SQIVND (reference sequence). CDR3 size: 20 residues. CDR3 sequence reads: CASSRHPASGGFVNTGELFF. The CDR3 bases are TGTGCCAGTAGTAGACACCCCGCTAGCGGGGGGTTCGTGAACACCGGGGAGCTGTTTTTT.

The CDR3 protein is CASSSFTGGYYEQYF. For the CDR3, the DNA is TGTGCCAGTAGTAGTTTTACTGGGGGCTATTACGAGCAGTACTTC. The chain combines TRBV19 with TRBJ2-7, with D possibly TRBD1 on 6 matching bases. This CDR3 is 15 amino acids long. V was cut by 4 bases and J by 4 bases, with 17 bases left in between. The germline gives CDR1 LNHDA, CDR2 SQIVND (reference sequence).

This sequence joins TRBV2 and TRBJ1-1, with D perhaps matching TRBD1 (6 bases). This CDR3 region has 15 residues. Germline V gives CDR1 SNHLY, CDR2 FYNNEI. Deletions cut 7 bases from V and 1 base from J, with 16 bases between. In DNA form, the CDR3 reads TGTGCCAGCAAGTTTAGGGGGTTTGCGAACACTGAAGCTTTCTTT. It is translated as CASKFRGFANTEAFF.

A note on this clone: The same CDR3 is also encoded by other DNA sequences in this sample. The gene calls are TRBV2 and TRBJ1-5; tentative D call: TRBD1 (5 bases). Germline lookup yields CDR1 SNHLY and CDR2 FYNNEI. The CDR3 runs to 15 residues. Deletions cut 4 bases from V and 0 bases from J, with 10 bases between. The CDR3 nucleotides read TGTGCCAGCAGTGGGGGGGGTCCTAGCAATCAGCCCCAGCATTTT. As protein: CASSGGGPSNQPQHF.

The rearrangement links TRBV7-9 to TRBJ2-7; 9 bases line up with TRBD2. Germline V CDR1 and CDR2: SEHNR, FQNEAQ (reference sequence). The CDR3 consists of 17 residues. J lost 3 bases, V lost 5 bases, and 14 bases had no gene match. CDR3 DNA: TGTGCCAGCAGCCAAACCTCCTCGCTAGCGGGACGCTACGAGCAGTACTTC. This gives the protein CASSQTSSLAGRYEQYF.

The chain has TRBV18 and TRBJ1-1; a possible D gene is TRBD1 (6 bases). The CDR3 length is 16 residues. CDR1 and CDR2 from the germline V gene are KGHSH and LQKENI. V lost 0 bases and J lost 1, with 12 bases in between. The CDR3, as DNA: TGTGCCAGCTCACCACCCATCAGGGGACGGAACACTGAAGCTTTCTTT. This codes for CASSPPIRGRNTEAFF.

This clone was detected once. This chain's CDR3 is CAWSSRGDQPQHF. The CDR3 region has the DNA TGTGCCTGGAGTTCCAGGGGAGATCAGCCCCAGCATTTT. The chain recombines TRBV30 with TRBJ1-5; tentatively, D is TRBD1 (6 bases). Germline V gene lookup returns CDR1 GTSNPN and CDR2 SVGIG (reference sequence). Trimming cost V 2 bases and J 5 bases, with 10 bases left between them. The CDR3 is 13 amino acids.

This chain links TRBV29-1 with TRBJ1-2; D is perhaps TRBD1 (5 bases). The CDR3 covers 11 residues. Germline V gene sequence: CDR1 SQVTM, CDR2 ANQGSEA. CDR3 sequence (DNA): TGCAGTGGTCCGGGGCGGGGCCCGGGGACCTTC. It yields the protein CSGPGRGPGTF.

This clone was found a few times. The chain recombines TRBV6-5 with TRBJ2-1; 7 bases match TRBD2. V lost 7 bases and J lost 4; bases outside the gene matches: 10. This CDR3 has 15 residues. CDR1 and CDR2 from the germline V gene are MNHEY and SVGAGI. CDR3 DNA sequence: TGTGCCAGCACCGTGGGAGCTAGCGGATACAATGAGCAGTTCTTC. Amino acid sequence: CASTVGASGYNEQFF.

The sample holds a few counts of this clone. V usage is TRBV24-1 and J usage is TRBJ2-2; 11 nucleotides agree with TRBD1. With V trimmed by 3 bases and J by 7 bases, 6 bases remained unmatched. This CDR3 contains 16 residues. Germline CDR1 and CDR2: KGHDR and SFDVKD. CDR3 sequence: CATSDTGTGGVGELFF. CDR3 DNA: TGTGCCACCAGTGATACCGGGACAGGGGGGGTCGGGGAGCTGTTTTTT.

The chain carries TRBV5-4 and TRBJ2-1; 11 bases are a match to TRBD2. J lost 2 bases, V lost 4 bases, and 5 bases had no gene match. CDR3 length: 16 residues. CDR1 and CDR2 (germline): SGHNT, YYREEE (reference sequence). DNA of the CDR3: TGTGCCAGCAGCGTTGTTAGCGGGGGGGCCTACAATGAGCAGTTCTTC. Translation: CASSVVSGGAYNEQFF.

This chain links TRBV29-1 with TRBJ1-1, with a weak D call TRBD1 (5 bases). The germline V and J ends were trimmed by 2 bases and 11 bases, with 12 bases remaining between them. Germline CDR1 reads SQVTM; CDR2 reads ANQGSEA. CDR3 length equals 11 residues. CDR3 nucleotide sequence: TGCAGCGTTGAAACAGGCACGAGGGCTTTCTTT. This sequence encodes CSVETGTRAFF.

V and J are TRBV29-1 and TRBJ2-2, with 8 bases lining up with TRBD1. J was trimmed by 0 bases and V by 5 bases; bases with no gene match: 2. From germline, CDR1 is SQVTM and CDR2 ANQGSEA. The CDR3 totals 14 residues. The CDR3 loop reads CSVRDRTNTGELFF. The CDR3 DNA reads TGCAGCGTTAGGGACAGGACGAACACCGGGGAGCTGTTTTTT.

The chain links TRBV6-5 to TRBJ1-2; 8 bases are shared with TRBD1. The CDR3 is 14 residues long. The ends lost 3 bases at V and 8 bases at J; junction bases unmatched: 8. The germline gives CDR1 MNHEY, CDR2 SVGAGI. Here the CDR3 DNA reads TGTGCCAGCAGTTATACTCAGGGGGCGCGGGGCTACACCTTC. It specifies CASSYTQGARGYTF.

This clone was counted only a few times. The rearrangement links TRBV28 to TRBJ1-2, with 8 nucleotides matching TRBD1. V was clipped by 6 bases and J by 4 bases; unmatched bases: 13. The germline V gene has CDR1 MDHEN and CDR2 SYDVKM. CDR3 length equals 16 residues. Written as DNA, the CDR3 is TGTGCCAGCAGCCCCCGAACCGGACAGGGTGCCTATGGCTACACCTTC. This translates into CASSPRTGQGAYGYTF.

CDR3 amino acids: CASSTTSGGANTGELFF. CDR3 DNA sequence: TGTGCCAGCAGCACGACTAGCGGGGGGGCGAACACCGGGGAGCTGTTTTTT. This chain links TRBV9 with TRBJ2-2; 14 positions agree with TRBD2. The CDR3 spans 17 residues. Germline V CDR1 and CDR2: SGDLS, YYNGEE. Trimming removed 4 bases from V and 0 bases from J; junction bases left unmatched: 2.

The gene calls are TRBV7-2 and TRBJ2-2; no definite D call. CDR3 size: 12 residues. CDR1 is SGHTA, CDR2 FQGNSA, per germline. V was shortened by 3 bases and J by 6 bases, with 5 bases between the two germline ends. The chain's CDR3 is CASSFVSGELFF. The CDR3 DNA follows: TGTGCCAGCAGCTTTGTCTCCGGGGAGCTGTTTTTT. The full variable domain, in which reference TRBV7-2 and TRBJ2-2 provide the parts outside the CDR3, is GAGVSQSPSNKVTEKGKDVELRCDPISGHTALYWYRQSLGQGLEFLIYFQGNSAPDKSGLPSDRFSAERTGGSVSTLTIQRTQQEDSAVYLCASSFVSGELFFGEGSRLTVL.